The present T cell receptor beta chain was sequenced within a study of cytomegalovirus exposure and HLA in healthy donors. Across the whole study: Caucasian-associated ancestry cluster membership applied to about 77% of several hundred genotyped donors. Findings of the study overall: Sequencing artifact likely explains a cluster of highly shared sequence variants.

Germline assignment: CDR1 MDHEN and CDR2 SYDVKM. Deletions cut 2 bases from V and 0 bases from J, with 5 bases between. The CDR3 is 15 residues long. The primer mix had 60 Vbeta and 13 Jbeta primers. Libraries were prepared by immunoSEQ multiplex PCR; TCRdb keeps only in-frame clonotypes and omits some of them. Of roughly 110,000 clones in the sample, about two thirds are singletons; the top ten hold approximately 0.8%. A remark on this clone: Its antigen is as yet unknown.

Material: PBMCs. This chain joins TRBV28 and TRBJ2-6, with D perhaps matching TRBD1 (5 bases). This receptor was taken from a boy aged 5-17 years in good health and CMV-seronegative. CDR3 nucleotide sequence: TGTGCCAGCAGTTTAGGGGCCTCTGGGGCCAACGTCCTGACTTTC. Translated: CASSLGASGANVLTF.